The rows below give T cell receptor beta chains drawn from one sample of a study of CD8+ T cells in alopecia areata. TCRdb's copy holds only in-frame clones and misses some; the assay was immunoSEQ multiplex PCR. This sample has 150,000 to 200,000 clones, with roughly 60% found just once. The source was CD4+ T cells sorted from blood, collected at week 0. These receptors were taken from a human donor with alopecia areata. The CDR3 runs from the conserved cysteine through the conserved F or W. Fields, in order: clone size, V gene, J gene, D gene, CDR3 protein, CDR3 DNA. A D gene is named only where the DNA matches it firmly. Clone size appears in some rows only: once, few, many, or a class for an expanded clone.

clone size: NA; V gene: TRBV29-1; J gene: TRBJ1-1; D gene: NA; CDR3 protein: CSGVNTEAFF; CDR3 DNA: TGCAGCGGGGTGAACACTGAAGCTTTCTTT
clone size: NA; V gene: TRBV30; J gene: TRBJ1-2; D gene: TRBD1; CDR3 protein: CAWTRDRGNYGYTF; CDR3 DNA: TGTGCCTGGACCAGGGACAGGGGGAACTATGGCTACACCTTC
clone size: NA; V gene: TRBV29-1; J gene: TRBJ2-3; D gene: TRBD1; CDR3 protein: CSVQGAVRQGVITDTQYF; CDR3 DNA: TGCAGCGTTCAGGGCGCAGTTCGGCAGGGGGTTATCACAGATACGCAGTATTTT
clone size: NA; V gene: TRBV19; J gene: TRBJ1-2; D gene: NA; CDR3 protein: CASSISGLDGYTF; CDR3 DNA: TGTGCCAGTAGTATCTCGGGTCTTGATGGCTACACCTTC
clone size: NA; V gene: TRBV2; J gene: TRBJ2-7; D gene: NA; CDR3 protein: CASRRARGSTLEQYF; CDR3 DNA: TGTGCCAGCAGAAGGGCTCGAGGCAGCACCCTCGAGCAGTACTTC
clone size: few; V gene: TRBV27; J gene: TRBJ1-6; D gene: NA; CDR3 protein: CASSLRESPLHF; CDR3 DNA: TGTGCCAGCAGTCTAAGGGAATCACCCCTCCACTTT
clone size: NA; V gene: TRBV30; J gene: TRBJ2-7; D gene: TRBD1; CDR3 protein: CAWRTGISYEQYF; CDR3 DNA: TGTGCCTGGAGGACAGGGATATCCTACGAGCAGTACTTC
clone size: once; V gene: TRBV6-5; J gene: TRBJ1-2; D gene: NA; CDR3 protein: CASSGLGGYTF; CDR3 DNA: TGTGCCAGCAGTGGTTTGGGCGGCTACACCTTC
clone size: NA; V gene: TRBV7-2; J gene: TRBJ2-1; D gene: TRBD2; CDR3 protein: CASSPRLAGRSYNEQFF; CDR3 DNA: TGTGCCAGCAGCCCAAGACTAGCGGGACGCTCCTACAATGAGCAGTTCTTC
clone size: NA; V gene: TRBV30; J gene: TRBJ1-6; D gene: NA; CDR3 protein: CAWSVSIAGTNSPLHF; CDR3 DNA: TGTGCCTGGAGTGTATCTATCGCAGGAACAAATTCACCCCTCCACTTT
clone size: NA; V gene: TRBV15; J gene: TRBJ2-3; D gene: NA; CDR3 protein: CATSVGDTQYF; CDR3 DNA: TGTGCCACCTCAGTCGGAGATACGCAGTATTTT
clone size: NA; V gene: TRBV30; J gene: TRBJ1-5; D gene: TRBD1; CDR3 protein: CACGQGGNQPQHF; CDR3 DNA: TGTGCCTGCGGACAGGGGGGCAATCAGCCCCAGCATTTT